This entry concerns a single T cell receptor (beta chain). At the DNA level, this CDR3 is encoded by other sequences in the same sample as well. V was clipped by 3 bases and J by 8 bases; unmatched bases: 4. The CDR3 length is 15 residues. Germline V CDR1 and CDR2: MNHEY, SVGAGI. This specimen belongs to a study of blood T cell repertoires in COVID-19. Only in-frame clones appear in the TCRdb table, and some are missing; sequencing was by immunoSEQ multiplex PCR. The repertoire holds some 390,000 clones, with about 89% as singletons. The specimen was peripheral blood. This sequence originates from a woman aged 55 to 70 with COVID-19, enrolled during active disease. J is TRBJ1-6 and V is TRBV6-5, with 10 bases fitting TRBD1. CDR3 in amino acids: CASSYGDRGDSPLHF. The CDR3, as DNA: TGTGCCAGCAGTTATGGGGACAGGGGAGATTCACCCCTCCACTTT.